This TCR beta chain was captured by sequencing in a study of blood T cell dynamics during melanoma immunotherapy. The time point denotes: pre-treatment baseline. The junction had 6 bases not matched to a gene; V was cut back by 5 bases and J by 3 bases. Looked up from germline, CDR1 is SGHNT and CDR2 is YENEEA. The CDR3 totals 16 residues. Profiling relied on immunoSEQ multiplex PCR, and the TCRdb table lists in-frame clones only, not all of them. Of 10,000 to 15,000 clones in the sample, roughly 84% were seen once. V is TRBV11-3 and J is TRBJ2-1; 11 bases are shared with TRBD2. The sequence was obtained from a human donor with melanoma. This specimen consisted of blood, obtained from a patient treated with checkpoint blockade. The CDR3 coding sequence is TGTGCCAGCAGCGCCCGTAGCGGGGGGGTCTACAATGAGCAGTTCTTC. Translating it yields CASSARSGGVYNEQFF. Looking up the rest from reference TRBV11-3 and TRBJ2-1 gives the full variable domain: EAGVVQSPRYKIIEKKQPVAFWCNPISGHNTLYWYLQNLGQGPELLIRYENEEAVDDSQLPKDRFSAERLKGVDSTLKIQPAELGDSAVYLCASSARSGGVYNEQFFGPGTRLTVL.